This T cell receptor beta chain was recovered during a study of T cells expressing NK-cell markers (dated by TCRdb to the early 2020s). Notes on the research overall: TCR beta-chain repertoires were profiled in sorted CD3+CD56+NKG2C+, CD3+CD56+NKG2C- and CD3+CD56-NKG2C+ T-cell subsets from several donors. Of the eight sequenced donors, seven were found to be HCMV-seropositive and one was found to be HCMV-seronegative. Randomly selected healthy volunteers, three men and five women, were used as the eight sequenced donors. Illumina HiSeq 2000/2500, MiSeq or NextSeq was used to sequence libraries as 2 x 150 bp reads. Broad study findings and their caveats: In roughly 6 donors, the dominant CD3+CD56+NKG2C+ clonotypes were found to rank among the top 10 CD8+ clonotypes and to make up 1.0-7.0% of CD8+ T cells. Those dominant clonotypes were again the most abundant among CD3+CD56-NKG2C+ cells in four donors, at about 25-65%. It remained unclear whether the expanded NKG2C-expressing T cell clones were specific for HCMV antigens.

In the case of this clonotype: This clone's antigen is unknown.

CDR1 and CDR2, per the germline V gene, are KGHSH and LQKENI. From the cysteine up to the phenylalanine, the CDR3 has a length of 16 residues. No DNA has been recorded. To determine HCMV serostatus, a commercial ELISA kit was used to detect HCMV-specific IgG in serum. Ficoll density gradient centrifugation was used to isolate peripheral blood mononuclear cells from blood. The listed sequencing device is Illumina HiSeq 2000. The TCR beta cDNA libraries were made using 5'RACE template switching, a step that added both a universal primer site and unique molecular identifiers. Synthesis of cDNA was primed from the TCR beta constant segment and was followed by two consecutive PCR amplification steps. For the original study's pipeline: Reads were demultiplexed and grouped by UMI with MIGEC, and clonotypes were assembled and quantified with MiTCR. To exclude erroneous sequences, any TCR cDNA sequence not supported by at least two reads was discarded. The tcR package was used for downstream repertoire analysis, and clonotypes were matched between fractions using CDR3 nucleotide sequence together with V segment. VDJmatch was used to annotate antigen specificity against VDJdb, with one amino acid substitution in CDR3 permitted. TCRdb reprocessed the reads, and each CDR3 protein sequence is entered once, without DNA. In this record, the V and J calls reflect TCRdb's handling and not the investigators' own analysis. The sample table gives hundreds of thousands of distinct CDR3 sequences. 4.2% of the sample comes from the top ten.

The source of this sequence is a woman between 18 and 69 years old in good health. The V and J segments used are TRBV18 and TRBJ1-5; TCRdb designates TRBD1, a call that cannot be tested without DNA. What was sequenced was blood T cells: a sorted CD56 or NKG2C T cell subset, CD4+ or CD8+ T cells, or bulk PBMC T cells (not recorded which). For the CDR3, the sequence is CASSPPGRGYGQPQHF.